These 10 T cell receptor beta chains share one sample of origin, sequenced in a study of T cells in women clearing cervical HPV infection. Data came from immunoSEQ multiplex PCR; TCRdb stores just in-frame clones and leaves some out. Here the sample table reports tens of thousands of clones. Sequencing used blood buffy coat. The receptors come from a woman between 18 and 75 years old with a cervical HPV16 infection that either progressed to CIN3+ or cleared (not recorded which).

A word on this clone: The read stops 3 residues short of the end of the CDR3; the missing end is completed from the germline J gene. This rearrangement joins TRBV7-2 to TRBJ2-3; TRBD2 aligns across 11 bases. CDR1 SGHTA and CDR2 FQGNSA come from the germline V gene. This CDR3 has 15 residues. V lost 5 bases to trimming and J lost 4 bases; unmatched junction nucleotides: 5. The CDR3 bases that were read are TGTGCCAGCAGCGCCTTAGCGGGGGGGCCAGATACG. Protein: CASSALAGGPDT. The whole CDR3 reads CASSALAGGPDTQYF. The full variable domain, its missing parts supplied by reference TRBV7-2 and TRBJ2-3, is GAGVSQSPSNKVTEKGKDVELRCDPISGHTALYWYRQSLGQGLEFLIYFQGNSAPDKSGLPSDRFSAERTGGSVSTLTIQRTQQEDSAVYLCASSALAGGPDTQYFGPGTRLTVL.

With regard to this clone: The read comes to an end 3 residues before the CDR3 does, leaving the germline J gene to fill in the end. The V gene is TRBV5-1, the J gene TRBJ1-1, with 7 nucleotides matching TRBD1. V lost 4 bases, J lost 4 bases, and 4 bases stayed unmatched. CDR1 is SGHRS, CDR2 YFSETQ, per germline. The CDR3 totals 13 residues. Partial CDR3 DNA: TGCGCCAGCAGCCGGACAGGTAGCACTGAA. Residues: CASSRTGSTE. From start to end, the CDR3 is CASSRTGSTEAFF.

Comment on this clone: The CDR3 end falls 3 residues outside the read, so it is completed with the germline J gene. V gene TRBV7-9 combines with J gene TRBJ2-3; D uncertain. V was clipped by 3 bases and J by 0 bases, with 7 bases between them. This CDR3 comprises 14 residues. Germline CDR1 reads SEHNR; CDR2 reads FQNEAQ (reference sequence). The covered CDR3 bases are TGTGCCAGCAGCTTCTCTCAGAGCACAGATACG. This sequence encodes CASSFSQSTDT. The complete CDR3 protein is CASSFSQSTDTQYF.

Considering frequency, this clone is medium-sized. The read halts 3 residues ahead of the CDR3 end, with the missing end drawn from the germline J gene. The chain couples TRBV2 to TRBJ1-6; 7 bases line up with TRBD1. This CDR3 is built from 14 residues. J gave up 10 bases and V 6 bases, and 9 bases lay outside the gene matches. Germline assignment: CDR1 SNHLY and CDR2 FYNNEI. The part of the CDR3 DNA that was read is TGTGCCAGCAGGGCCGGGACAGCCTACTCACCC. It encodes CASRAGTAYSP. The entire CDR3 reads CASRAGTAYSPLHF.

The part of the CDR3 DNA that was read is TGTGCCAGCAGCTCGGACAGGGGAGCCAAAAACATT. This translates into CASSSDRGAKNI. The whole CDR3 reads CASSSDRGAKNIQYF. This chain uses TRBV6-2 or TRBV6-3 with TRBJ2-4; 9 bases are shared with TRBD1. Sequencing ends 3 residues short of the CDR3 end; the germline J gene provides the rest. From germline, CDR1 is MNHEY and CDR2 SVGEGT. J was trimmed by 0 bases and V by 6 bases; bases with no gene match: 3. The CDR3 is 15 amino acids.

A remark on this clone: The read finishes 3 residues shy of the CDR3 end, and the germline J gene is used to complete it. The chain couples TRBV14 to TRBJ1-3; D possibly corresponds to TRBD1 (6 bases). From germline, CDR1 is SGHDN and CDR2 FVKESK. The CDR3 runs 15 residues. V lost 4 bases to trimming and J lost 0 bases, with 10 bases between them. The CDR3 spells CASSRRGSSGNTIYF. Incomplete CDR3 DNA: TGTGCCAGCAGCCGAAGGGGGAGCTCTGGAAACACC.

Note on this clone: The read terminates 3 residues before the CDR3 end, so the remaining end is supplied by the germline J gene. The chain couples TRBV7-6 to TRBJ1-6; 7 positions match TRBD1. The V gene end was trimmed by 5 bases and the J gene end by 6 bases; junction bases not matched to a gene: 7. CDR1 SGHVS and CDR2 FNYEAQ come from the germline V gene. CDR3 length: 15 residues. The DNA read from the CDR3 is TGTGCCAGCAGCCGCGCGGACAGGCTTAATTCACCC. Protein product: CASSRADRLNSP. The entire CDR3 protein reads CASSRADRLNSPLHF.

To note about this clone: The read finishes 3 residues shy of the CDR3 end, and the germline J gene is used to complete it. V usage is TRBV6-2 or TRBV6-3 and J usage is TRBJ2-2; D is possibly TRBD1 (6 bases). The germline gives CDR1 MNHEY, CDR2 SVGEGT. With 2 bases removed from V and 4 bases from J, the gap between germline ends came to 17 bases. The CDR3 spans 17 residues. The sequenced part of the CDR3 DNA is TGTGCCAGCAGTTACCAGGGGACCCAGCGAAGCACCGGGGAG. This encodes CASSYQGTQRSTGE. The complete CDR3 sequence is CASSYQGTQRSTGELFF.

The CDR3 bases that were read are TGTGCCTGGACGGGGGGCGGATATGGC. Translation gives CAWTGGGYG. The full-length CDR3 reads as CAWTGGGYGYTF. This chain links TRBV30 with TRBJ1-2; the D gene is possibly TRBD1 (6 bases). The DNA ends 3 residues before the CDR3 does, and the rest of the CDR3 is filled in from the germline J gene. Germline CDR1 GTSNPN, CDR2 SVGIG (reference sequence). The CDR3 consists of 12 residues. V dropped 4 bases and J dropped 5 bases, with 11 bases sitting between them. Full variable domain (outside the CDR3, taken from reference TRBV30 and TRBJ1-2): SQTIHQWPATLVQPVGSPLSLECTVEGTSNPNLYWYRQAAGRGLQLLFYSVGIGQISSEVPQNLSASRPQDRQFILSSKKLLLSDSGFYLCAWTGGGYGYTFGSGTRLTVV.

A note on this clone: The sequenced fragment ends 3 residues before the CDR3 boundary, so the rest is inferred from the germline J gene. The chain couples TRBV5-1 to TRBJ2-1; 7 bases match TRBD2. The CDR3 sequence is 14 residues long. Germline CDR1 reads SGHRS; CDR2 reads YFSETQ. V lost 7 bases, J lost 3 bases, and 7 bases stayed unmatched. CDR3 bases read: TGCGCCAGCTTCTTGGGGGGGGGCTACAATGAG. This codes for CASFLGGGYNE. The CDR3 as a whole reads CASFLGGGYNEQFF.